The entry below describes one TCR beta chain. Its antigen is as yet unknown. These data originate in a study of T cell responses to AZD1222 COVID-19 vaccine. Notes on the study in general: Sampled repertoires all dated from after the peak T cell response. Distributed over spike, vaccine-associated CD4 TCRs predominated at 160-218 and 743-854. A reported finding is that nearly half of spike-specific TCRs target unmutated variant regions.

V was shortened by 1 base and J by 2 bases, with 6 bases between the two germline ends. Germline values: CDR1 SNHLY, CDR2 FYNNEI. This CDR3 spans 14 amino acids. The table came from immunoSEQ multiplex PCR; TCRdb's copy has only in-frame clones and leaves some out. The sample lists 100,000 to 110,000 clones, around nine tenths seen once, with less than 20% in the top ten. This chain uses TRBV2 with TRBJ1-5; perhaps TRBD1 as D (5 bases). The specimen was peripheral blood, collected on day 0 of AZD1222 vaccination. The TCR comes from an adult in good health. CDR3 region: CASSEEQGNQPQHF. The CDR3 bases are TGTGCCAGCAGTGAAGAACAGGGCAATCAGCCCCAGCATTTT.